This TCR beta chain comes out of a study of blood T cells in healthy people across ages. A second PCR, run for roughly 7 to 11 cycles, used a sample-barcoded 5' primer plus a J-beta primer mix. Carrying 12 random nucleotides, a template-switch adaptor labeled each individual cDNA molecule. Each CDR3 protein is one row after TCRdb ran MiXCR on the 5' RACE reads. Here the sample spans roughly 1 million distinct CDR3 sequences, around 27% being singletons. This CDR3 spans 15 amino acids. Germline V gives CDR1 SEHNR, CDR2 FQNEAQ (reference sequence). With V trimmed by 6 bases and J by 5 bases, 9 bases remained unmatched. The same data also went into a second study, on T cells of mothers and their children.

The sequenced sample was blood. This sequence joins TRBV7-9 and TRBJ2-5; TRBD1 matches 10 bases. The TCR comes from a girl aged 2 to 10 in good health. The CDR3 sequence is CASRETGGNVETQYF. CDR3 DNA sequence: TGTGCCAGCAGGGAGACAGGGGGCAATGTGGAGACCCAGTACTTC.